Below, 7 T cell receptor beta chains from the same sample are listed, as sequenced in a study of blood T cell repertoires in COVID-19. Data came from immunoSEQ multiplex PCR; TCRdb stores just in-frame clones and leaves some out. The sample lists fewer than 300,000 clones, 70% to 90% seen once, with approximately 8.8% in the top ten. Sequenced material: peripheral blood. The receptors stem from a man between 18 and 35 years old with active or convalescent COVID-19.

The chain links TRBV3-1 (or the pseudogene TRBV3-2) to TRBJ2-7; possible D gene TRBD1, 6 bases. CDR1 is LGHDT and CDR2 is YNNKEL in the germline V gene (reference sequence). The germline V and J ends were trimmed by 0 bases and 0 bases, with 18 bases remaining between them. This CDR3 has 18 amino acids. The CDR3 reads CASSQDFSGHSFSYEQYF. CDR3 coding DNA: TGTGCCAGCAGCCAAGATTTTTCGGGACACTCATTCTCCTACGAGCAGTACTTC.

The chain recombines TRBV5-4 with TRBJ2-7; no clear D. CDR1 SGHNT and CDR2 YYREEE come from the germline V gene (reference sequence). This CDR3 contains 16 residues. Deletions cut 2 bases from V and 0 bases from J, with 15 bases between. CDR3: CASSFYPQDHSYEQYF. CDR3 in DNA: TGTGCCAGCAGCTTCTATCCCCAGGATCACTCCTACGAGCAGTACTTC. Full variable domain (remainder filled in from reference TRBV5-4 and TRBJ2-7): ETGVTQSPTHLIKTRGQQVTLRCSSQSGHNTVSWYQQALGQGPQFIFQYYREEENGRGNFPPRFSGLQFPNYSSELNVNALELDDSALYLCASSFYPQDHSYEQYFGPGTRLTVT.

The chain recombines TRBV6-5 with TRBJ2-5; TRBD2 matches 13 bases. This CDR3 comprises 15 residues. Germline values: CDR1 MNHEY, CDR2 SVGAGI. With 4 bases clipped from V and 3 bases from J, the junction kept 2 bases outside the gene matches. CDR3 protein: CASSWTSGGKETQYF. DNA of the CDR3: TGTGCCAGCAGTTGGACTAGCGGGGGCAAAGAGACCCAGTACTTC.

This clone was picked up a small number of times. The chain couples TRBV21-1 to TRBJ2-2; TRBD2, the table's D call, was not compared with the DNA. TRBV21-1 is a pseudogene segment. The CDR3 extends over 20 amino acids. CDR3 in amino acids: CASSEAHDKTGKGNTGELFF. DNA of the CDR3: TGTGCCAGCAGCGAAGCCCATGATAAGACGGGGAAGGGGAACACCGGGGAGCTGTTTTTT.

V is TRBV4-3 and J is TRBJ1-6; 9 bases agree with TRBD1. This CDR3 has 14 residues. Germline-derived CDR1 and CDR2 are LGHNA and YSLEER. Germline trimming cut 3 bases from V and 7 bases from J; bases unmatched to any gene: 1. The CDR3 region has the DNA TGCGCCAGCAGCCAGGACAGGGGAAATTCACCCCTCCACTTT. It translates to CASSQDRGNSPLHF.

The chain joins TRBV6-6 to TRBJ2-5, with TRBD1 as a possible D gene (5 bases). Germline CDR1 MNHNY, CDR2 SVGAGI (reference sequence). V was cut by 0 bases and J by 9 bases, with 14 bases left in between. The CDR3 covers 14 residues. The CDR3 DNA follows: TGTGCCAGCAGTTACTCTGAAACGCTCAGGGCCCAGTACTTC. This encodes CASSYSETLRAQYF.

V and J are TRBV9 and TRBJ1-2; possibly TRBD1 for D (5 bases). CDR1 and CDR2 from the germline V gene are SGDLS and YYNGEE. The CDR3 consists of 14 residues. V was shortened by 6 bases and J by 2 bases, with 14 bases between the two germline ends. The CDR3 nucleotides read TGTGCCAGCACCTCTGATGGGGGGAACTATGGCTACACCTTC. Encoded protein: CASTSDGGNYGYTF.